A single sample is the source of the 10 T cell receptor beta chains below, sequenced in a study of cytomegalovirus exposure and HLA in healthy donors (dated by TCRdb to 2016 to 2017). Libraries were constructed by the immunoSEQ multiplex PCR assay. TCRdb re-hosts the immuneACCESS table, in-frame sequences only. Its copies lack some clones; in the studies checked, an unresolved V gene accounts for under half of them, and the cause for the rest is not known. Here the sample has about 310,000 clones; approximately 85% occur a single time. The ten largest clonotypes hold around 0.96% of the sample. The sequencing input was PBMCs. The receptors stem from a man aged 25-45 years in good health and CMV-seronegative.

The chain has TRBV9 and TRBJ2-2, with D possibly being TRBD2 (6 bases). V was cut by 2 bases and J by 4 bases, with 12 bases left in between. CDR3 size: 15 residues. The V gene's germline CDR1 is SGDLS and CDR2 YYNGEE. Written as DNA, the CDR3 is TGTGCCAGCAGCGTTCGGGGGTACGGCACCGGGGAGCTGTTTTTT. Its protein product is CASSVRGYGTGELFF.

The V gene is TRBV5-1, the J gene TRBJ2-7; 8 bases match TRBD1. Germline CDR1 and CDR2: SGHRS and YFSETQ. Germline trimming cut 5 bases from V and 2 bases from J; bases unmatched to any gene: 9. This CDR3 is 15 amino acids long. Here the CDR3 reads CASRPGQGETYEQYF. In DNA form, the CDR3 reads TGCGCCAGCAGGCCTGGACAGGGAGAGACCTACGAGCAGTACTTC.

This chain joins TRBV29-1 and TRBJ2-7, with D perhaps matching TRBD2 (6 bases). Germline V gene lookup returns CDR1 SQVTM and CDR2 ANQGSEA. V dropped 7 bases and J dropped 1 base, with 11 bases sitting between them. The CDR3 loop spans 12 amino acids. CDR3 in amino acids: CSAGTPSYEQYF. The CDR3 DNA reads TGCAGCGCAGGGACTCCGTCCTACGAGCAGTACTTC.

This clone was seen only once. The chain has TRBV4-1 and TRBJ2-2; 7 bases map to TRBD1. J lost 4 bases, V lost 1 base, and 3 bases had no gene match. CDR1 is MGHRA, CDR2 YSYEKL, per germline. This CDR3 is 15 amino acids long. The CDR3 DNA reads as TGCGCCAGCAGCCAAGCTGACAGGGCCACCGGGGAGCTGTTTTTT. This encodes CASSQADRATGELFF.

This clone was found once. The J gene is TRBJ2-3, the V gene TRBV7-9, with 9 bases aligning to TRBD2. Germline lookup yields CDR1 SEHNR and CDR2 FQNEAQ (reference sequence). The ends lost 1 base at V and 5 bases at J; junction bases unmatched: 7. The CDR3 is 16 residues long. CDR3 nucleotides: TGTGCCAGCAGCTTAGGCGGGGGGGCAACGCGAGATACGCAGTATTTT. It encodes CASSLGGGATRDTQYF.

This sequence joins TRBV5-1 and TRBJ2-3; D not resolved. Looked up from germline, CDR1 is SGHRS and CDR2 is YFSETQ. V shed 6 bases and J shed 1 base, with 9 bases lying between them. The CDR3 has 13 residues. CDR3 protein: CASNLAGTDTQYF. The CDR3 nucleotides read TGCGCCAGCAATCTGGCGGGCACAGATACGCAGTATTTT. Full variable domain (rest looked up from reference TRBV5-1 and TRBJ2-3): KAGVTQTPRYLIKTRGQQVTLSCSPISGHRSVSWYQQTPGQGLQFLFEYFSETQRNKGNFPGRFSGRQFSNSRSEMNVSTLELGDSALYLCASNLAGTDTQYFGPGTRLTVL.

This chain links TRBV10-3 with TRBJ1-2; 8 nucleotides align to TRBD1. Losses at the gene ends were 4 bases for V and 0 bases for J; bases not matched to a gene: 4. The CDR3 contains 15 residues. Per germline, CDR1 ENHRY and CDR2 SYGVKD. CDR3 sequence (DNA): TGTGCCATCAGTGGGGACAGGTTGACTAACTATGGCTACACCTTC. This encodes CAISGDRLTNYGYTF.

A word on this clone: The sample contains more than one DNA sequence encoding this CDR3. This rearrangement joins TRBV27 to TRBJ1-1, with TRBD1 matching 7 bases. Germline V gene sequence: CDR1 MNHEY, CDR2 SMNVEV (reference sequence). This CDR3 comprises 12 residues. After removal of 4 bases from V and 4 bases from J, the junction contained 0 bases not matched to a gene. The CDR3 DNA is TGTGCCAGCAGTTCAGGGGGCACTGAAGCTTTCTTT. Protein sequence: CASSSGGTEAFF.

The chain links TRBV2 to TRBJ2-5; possibly TRBD1 for D (5 bases). Germline V gene data show CDR1 as SNHLY and CDR2 as FYNNEI. Trimming left V 2 bases short and J 4 bases short, with 5 bases between. This CDR3 comprises 12 residues. The CDR3 DNA is TGTGCCAGCAGTGAACAGGGAGAGACCCAGTACTTC. Its protein product is CASSEQGETQYF.

The rearrangement joins TRBV25-1 to TRBJ2-7, with D perhaps TRBD1 (6 bases). The germline V gene encodes CDR1 MGHDK and CDR2 SYGVNS. With 3 bases removed from V and 4 bases from J, the gap between germline ends came to 19 bases. The CDR3 is made up of 16 amino acids. CDR3 amino acids: CASSDSTGSLSYEQYF. CDR3 nucleotide sequence: TGTGCCAGCAGTGATAGTACAGGGTCCCTCTCGTACGAGCAGTACTTC.